This entry lists 24 T cell receptor beta chains sequenced from one sample in a study of cytotoxic CD8 clonotypes in ibrutinib-treated CLL. Libraries were prepared by immunoSEQ multiplex PCR; TCRdb keeps only in-frame clonotypes and omits some of them. The sample has approximately 300,000 clones, roughly 85% seen once. This specimen consisted of PBMCs, obtained before ibrutinib treatment. The receptors were sampled from a human donor with chronic lymphocytic leukemia.

This clone was recorded many times. The rearrangement uses TRBV27 and TRBJ2-2, with D hard to call. The CDR3 sequence is 11 residues long. Between the trimmed V and J ends, which lost 4 bases and 3 bases, there was a span of 0 bases. Germline V CDR1 and CDR2: MNHEY, SMNVEV (reference sequence). The CDR3 nucleotides are TGTGCCAGCAGTTACACCGGGGAGCTGTTTTTT. It specifies CASSYTGELFF.

The chain links TRBV9 to TRBJ2-3, with 8 bases fitting TRBD2. The trim removed 4 bases at V and 0 bases at J, leaving 7 bases unmatched. The CDR3 is 16 residues long. Germline values: CDR1 SGDLS, CDR2 YYNGEE. The DNA for the CDR3 is TGTGCCAGCAGCCCAGGAAGCGGGAGCAGCACAGATACGCAGTATTTT. This gives the protein CASSPGSGSSTDTQYF.

This clone was seen more than once but under ten times. The V gene is TRBV30, the J gene TRBJ1-1, with D possibly matching TRBD1 (6 bases). The germline V and J ends were trimmed by 2 bases and 0 bases, with 13 bases remaining between them. The CDR3 is 15 residues long. From germline, CDR1 is GTSNPN and CDR2 SVGIG (reference sequence). The CDR3 DNA follows: TGTGCCTGGAGTTTGCCCCGGACAGTGAACACTGAAGCTTTCTTT. It is translated as CAWSLPRTVNTEAFF.

The chain couples TRBV28 to TRBJ2-7; D call uncertain. V was clipped by 3 bases and J by 0 bases, with 15 bases between them. CDR1 is MDHEN, CDR2 SYDVKM, per germline. The CDR3 consists of 16 residues. This chain's CDR3 is CASSFPPVGGSYEQYF. The DNA for the CDR3 is TGTGCCAGCAGTTTTCCCCCGGTTGGCGGCTCCTACGAGCAGTACTTC.

This clone is a singleton in its sample. The gene calls are TRBV29-1 and TRBJ2-7, with 7 bases that match TRBD2. This CDR3 is 12 amino acids long. Germline loops: CDR1 SQVTM, CDR2 ANQGSEA. Trimming at V came to 4 bases and at J to 3 bases, leaving 3 bases not matched to a gene. CDR3 sequence: CSVASGNYEQYF. The DNA for the CDR3 is TGCAGCGTTGCCAGCGGGAACTACGAGCAGTACTTC.

V usage is TRBV11-1 and J usage is TRBJ1-5; D might be TRBD1 (6 bases). V lost 6 bases, J lost 6 bases, and 18 bases lay in between. The CDR3 length is 15 residues. The germline gives CDR1 SGHAT, CDR2 FQDESV (reference sequence). The CDR3 DNA follows: TGTGCCAGCAGTACAGGGCCGGAACCTTTTCAGCCCCAGCATTTT. It yields the protein CASSTGPEPFQPQHF.

This chain links TRBV27 with TRBJ2-5; D uncertain. The CDR3 is made up of 13 amino acids. Germline V CDR1 and CDR2: MNHEY, SMNVEV (reference sequence). The germline V and J ends were trimmed by 6 bases and 2 bases, with 10 bases remaining between them. The CDR3 loop reads CASRIIPQETQYF. CDR3 DNA: TGTGCCAGCAGGATTATCCCGCAAGAGACCCAGTACTTC.

The chain recombines TRBV4-3 with TRBJ2-7, with D perhaps matching TRBD1 or TRBD2 (6 bases each). V lost 0 bases to trimming and J lost 1 base, with 13 bases between them. The CDR3 covers 16 residues. The germline V gene has CDR1 LGHNA and CDR2 YSLEER. CDR3 in DNA: TGCGCCAGCAGCCAAGATCTCGGGGGCGCGTCCTACGAGCAGTACTTC. Protein product: CASSQDLGGASYEQYF.

The chain combines TRBV30 with TRBJ1-5, with D possibly matching TRBD1 (6 bases). Germline V gene data show CDR1 as GTSNPN and CDR2 as SVGIG (reference sequence). V lost 2 bases and J lost 2, with 10 bases in between. The length of the CDR3 is 14 residues. CDR3 nucleotide sequence: TGTGCCTGGAGTAAAGGGGGGGGCAATCAGCCCCAGCATTTT. Translated: CAWSKGGGNQPQHF. The entire variable domain, with the rest obtained from reference TRBV30 and TRBJ1-5, is as follows: SQTIHQWPATLVQPVGSPLSLECTVEGTSNPNLYWYRQAAGRGLQLLFYSVGIGQISSEVPQNLSASRPQDRQFILSSKKLLLSDSGFYLCAWSKGGGNQPQHFGDGTRLSIL.

This clone was picked up one time. The chain recombines TRBV28 with TRBJ2-4, with 9 bases fitting TRBD2. Germline assignment: CDR1 MDHEN and CDR2 SYDVKM. The CDR3 is 18 amino acids. V lost 2 bases, J lost 0 bases, and 8 bases stayed unmatched. CDR3 in amino acids: CASSLASGVKLAKNIQYF. The CDR3 bases are TGTGCCAGCAGTTTAGCTAGCGGGGTTAAATTAGCCAAAAACATTCAGTACTTC. Full variable domain (rest looked up from reference TRBV28 and TRBJ2-4): DVKVTQSSRYLVKRTGEKVFLECVQDMDHENMFWYRQDPGLGLRLIYFSYDVKMKEKGDIPEGYSVSREKKERFSLILESASTNQTSMYLCASSLASGVKLAKNIQYFGAGTRLSVL.

The chain couples TRBV6-5 to TRBJ1-3; D gene ambiguous. V gave up 4 bases and J gave up 0 bases, with 13 bases separating them. The germline V gene has CDR1 MNHEY and CDR2 SVGAGI. The CDR3 totals 16 residues. The CDR3 here is CASSSPRAASGNTIYF. CDR3 nucleotides: TGTGCCAGCAGTTCACCTAGAGCAGCCTCTGGAAACACCATATATTTT.

This sequence joins TRBV14 and TRBJ2-3; D may match TRBD1 or TRBD2 (6 bases each). Trimming left V 4 bases short and J 1 base short, with 21 bases between. Germline assignment: CDR1 SGHDN and CDR2 FVKESK. This CDR3 comprises 18 residues. The chain's CDR3 is CASSRGGTTPFRTDTQYF. CDR3 nucleotides: TGTGCCAGCAGCCGAGGCGGGACAACCCCTTTTCGCACAGATACGCAGTATTTT.

V usage is TRBV7-8 and J usage is TRBJ2-5; the D is unclear. The V end lost 1 base, the J end lost 5 bases, and 5 bases lay between the germline ends. This CDR3 has 12 amino acids. Germline CDR1 is SGHVS and CDR2 is FQNEAQ. The CDR3 sequence: CASSLDHETQYF. CDR3 coding DNA: TGTGCCAGCAGCTTAGATCACGAGACCCAGTACTTC.

This sequence joins TRBV6-5 and TRBJ2-1, with a possible D match to TRBD1 (6 bases). This CDR3 is built from 14 residues. V was cut by 0 bases and J by 15 bases, with 18 bases left in between. Germline V gene lookup returns CDR1 MNHEY and CDR2 SVGAGI. In DNA form, the CDR3 reads TGTGCCAGCAGTTACTCTCCACAGGGCCCTCCCCTGTTCTTC. This gives the protein CASSYSPQGPPLFF.

This chain joins TRBV11-2 and TRBJ2-5, with unresolved D. The length of the CDR3 is 16 residues. V was trimmed by 1 base and J by 3 bases, leaving 15 bases between them. Germline V gene data show CDR1 as SGHAT and CDR2 as FQNNGV. The CDR3 reads CASSLVWGSWEETQYF. CDR3 in DNA: TGTGCCAGCAGCTTAGTGTGGGGATCCTGGGAAGAGACCCAGTACTTC. Supplemented by reference TRBV11-2 and TRBJ2-5, the full variable domain reads EAGVAQSPRYKIIEKRQSVAFWCNPISGHATLYWYQQILGQGPKLLIQFQNNGVVDDSQLPKDRFSAERLKGVDSTLKIQPAKLEDSAVYLCASSLVWGSWEETQYFGPGTRLLVL.

The chain combines TRBV2 with TRBJ2-7; D gene unclear. Germline CDR1 reads SNHLY; CDR2 reads FYNNEI. V lost 7 bases to trimming and J lost 3 bases, with 10 bases between them. This CDR3 spans 12 amino acids. The CDR3 sequence: CASTSPLYEQYF. The CDR3 nucleotides read TGTGCCAGCACGAGTCCCCTCTACGAGCAGTACTTC.

J is TRBJ2-7 and V is TRBV7-9; D remains unclear. Germline CDR1 is SEHNR and CDR2 is FQNEAQ (reference sequence). Trimming cost V 5 bases and J 2 bases, with 10 bases left between them. The length of the CDR3 is 13 residues. For the CDR3, the DNA is TGTGCCAGCAGCGCCTCGGAGACCTACGAGCAGTACTTC. This encodes CASSASETYEQYF.

The chain is built from TRBV7-9 and TRBJ2-1, with 10 bases that match TRBD2. The V segment lost 1 base and the J segment 9 bases; nucleotides outside the gene matches: 6. Germline V gene sequence: CDR1 SEHNR, CDR2 FQNEAQ (reference sequence). CDR3 length equals 15 residues. CDR3 DNA: TGTGCCAGCAGCTTAGGAACACTAGCGGGAATTGAGCAGTTCTTC. Protein: CASSLGTLAGIEQFF.

The rearrangement uses TRBV29-1 and TRBJ1-2, with a possible D match to TRBD1 (6 bases). V shed 3 bases and J shed 3 bases, with 11 bases lying between them. Germline V CDR1 and CDR2: SQVTM, ANQGSEA. The CDR3 runs to 13 residues. CDR3 sequence (DNA): TGCAGCGTTGAGGTGGGGGGCTACTATGGCTACACCTTC. Amino acid sequence: CSVEVGGYYGYTF.

This rearrangement joins TRBV6-6 to TRBJ1-2; the D is unclear. Germline V gene data show CDR1 as MNHNY and CDR2 as SVGAGI (reference sequence). Trimming stripped 3 bases from V and 6 bases from J, with 14 bases between. CDR3 length: 14 amino acids. The CDR3 nucleotides read TGTGCCAGCAGTTATGGGAGGGCCCAGCATGGCTACACCTTC. Its translation is CASSYGRAQHGYTF.

Comments on this clone: The sample contains more than one DNA sequence encoding this CDR3. J is TRBJ1-1 and V is TRBV11-2; no clear D. Germline assignment: CDR1 SGHAT and CDR2 FQNNGV. The CDR3 length is 13 residues. V dropped 1 base and J dropped 0 bases, with 3 bases sitting between them. In DNA, the CDR3 is TGTGCCAGCAGCTTAGCAGTGAACACTGAAGCTTTCTTT. It is translated as CASSLAVNTEAFF. Complete variable domain (other parts from reference TRBV11-2 and TRBJ1-1): EAGVAQSPRYKIIEKRQSVAFWCNPISGHATLYWYQQILGQGPKLLIQFQNNGVVDDSQLPKDRFSAERLKGVDSTLKIQPAKLEDSAVYLCASSLAVNTEAFFGQGTRLTVV.

The V gene is TRBV4-3, the J gene TRBJ1-2; D gene ambiguous. V dropped 0 bases and J dropped 5 bases, with 13 bases sitting between them. The CDR3 extends over 15 amino acids. Germline loops: CDR1 LGHNA, CDR2 YSLEER. This CDR3 is CASSQDPIGTYGYTF. The CDR3 DNA follows: TGCGCCAGCAGCCAAGATCCGATAGGAACTTATGGCTACACCTTC.

The rearrangement uses TRBV27 and TRBJ1-1; 11 bases fit TRBD1. V lost 3 bases to trimming and J lost 4 bases; unmatched junction nucleotides: 4. CDR1 and CDR2 from the germline V gene are MNHEY and SMNVEV (reference sequence). The CDR3 extends over 15 amino acids. Written as DNA, the CDR3 is TGTGCCAGCAGTTTTTCGGGGACAGGGGGCACTGAAGCTTTCTTT. It specifies CASSFSGTGGTEAFF.

The chain carries TRBV5-6 and TRBJ2-7, with TRBD2 matching 15 bases. This CDR3 has 16 amino acids. Germline V gene lookup returns CDR1 SGHDT and CDR2 YYEEEE. Trimming took 2 bases from V and 5 from J; bases not matched to a gene: 5. The CDR3 bases are TGTGCCAGCAGCTTCCGGACTAGCGGGAGGGTACACGAGCAGTACTTC. The encoded protein is CASSFRTSGRVHEQYF.